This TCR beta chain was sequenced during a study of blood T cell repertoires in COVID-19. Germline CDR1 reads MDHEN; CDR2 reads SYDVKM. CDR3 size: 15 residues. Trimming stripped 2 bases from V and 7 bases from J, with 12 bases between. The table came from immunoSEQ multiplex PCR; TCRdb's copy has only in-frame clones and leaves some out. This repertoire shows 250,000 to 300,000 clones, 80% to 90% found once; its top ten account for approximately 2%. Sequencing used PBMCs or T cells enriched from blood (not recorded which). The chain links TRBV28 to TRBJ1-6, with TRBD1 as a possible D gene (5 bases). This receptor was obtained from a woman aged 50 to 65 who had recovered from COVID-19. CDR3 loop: CASSLTRQYNSPLHF. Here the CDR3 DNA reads TGTGCCAGCAGTTTAACCCGACAGTACAATTCACCCCTCCACTTT. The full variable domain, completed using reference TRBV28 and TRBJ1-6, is DVKVTQSSRYLVKRTGEKVFLECVQDMDHENMFWYRQDPGLGLRLIYFSYDVKMKEKGDIPEGYSVSREKKERFSLILESASTNQTSMYLCASSLTRQYNSPLHFGNGTRLTVT.